Below are 18 T cell receptor beta chains sequenced from a single sample in a study of blood T cell repertoires in COVID-19. The assay was immunoSEQ multiplex PCR, and TCRdb's table has in-frame clones only and misses some. This table holds about 100,000 clones, around 90% found once. Specimen: peripheral blood. The receptors shown here come from a human donor with active COVID-19. The donor label of this sample is uncertain.

The chain uses TRBV6-2 or TRBV6-3 and TRBJ1-1; D gene ambiguous. Between the trimmed V and J ends, which lost 0 bases and 5 bases, there was a span of 10 bases. The CDR3 consists of 14 residues. CDR1 and CDR2 (germline): MNHEY, SVGEGT. CDR3 region: CASSYSHTRTEAFF. DNA of the CDR3: TGTGCCAGCAGTTACTCGCATACTCGGACTGAAGCTTTCTTT.

The chain recombines TRBV28 with TRBJ1-4, with 11 bases lining up with TRBD1. The V gene's germline CDR1 is MDHEN and CDR2 SYDVKM. J gave up 8 bases and V 4 bases, and 6 bases lay outside the gene matches. The CDR3 loop spans 15 amino acids. The CDR3 DNA reads TGTGCCAGCAGTTCTACCGGGACAGGGGGAGAAAAACTGTTTTTT. Translation gives CASSSTGTGGEKLFF.

The rearrangement links TRBV18 to TRBJ1-1; 7 nucleotides line up with TRBD1. The CDR3 totals 14 residues. With V trimmed by 3 bases and J by 4 bases, 5 bases remained unmatched. Germline V gene sequence: CDR1 KGHSH, CDR2 LQKENI. CDR3 amino acids: CASSPGRQGTEAFF. Written as DNA, the CDR3 is TGTGCCAGCTCACCGGGGCGACAGGGCACTGAAGCTTTCTTT.

This clone has only one observation. The rearrangement uses TRBV7-9 and TRBJ1-5; 7 bases are a match to TRBD1. J gave up 0 bases and V 5 bases, and 10 bases lay outside the gene matches. Germline assignment: CDR1 SEHNR and CDR2 FQNEAQ (reference sequence). The CDR3 consists of 17 residues. Here the CDR3 DNA reads TGTGCCAGCAGCCTGTACGGGACAGAGTTTAGCAATCAGCCCCAGCATTTT. This sequence encodes CASSLYGTEFSNQPQHF.

There are a few counts of this clone. The CDR3 nucleotides read TGTGCCAGCACCCGGGTCTCCAACTACAATGAGCAGTTCTTC. Protein: CASTRVSNYNEQFF. The gene calls are TRBV9 and TRBJ2-1; D gene ambiguous. Deletions cut 6 bases from V and 3 bases from J, with 13 bases between. Germline V CDR1 and CDR2: SGDLS, YYNGEE. The length of the CDR3 is 14 residues.

The chain carries TRBV18 and TRBJ1-3; 9 nucleotides line up with TRBD1. Germline V lookup: CDR1 KGHSH, CDR2 LQKENI. There are 15 residues in the CDR3. Unmatched junction bases numbered 8, after V lost 3 bases and J lost 8 bases. The CDR3 is CASSPRPGTGYTIYF. Here the CDR3 DNA reads TGTGCCAGCTCACCCCGTCCCGGGACAGGGTACACCATATATTTT.

This chain joins TRBV28 and TRBJ2-7, with 10 bases identical to TRBD2. V was clipped by 6 bases and J by 7 bases; unmatched bases: 9. The CDR3 contains 14 residues. Germline V gene data show CDR1 as MDHEN and CDR2 as SYDVKM. The CDR3, as DNA: TGTGCCAGCAGCTCTAGCGGGGGCCTGGTGGAGCAGTACTTC. Protein sequence: CASSSSGGLVEQYF.

This chain connects TRBV6-5 to TRBJ2-7, with D perhaps TRBD1 (6 bases). The CDR3 is made up of 15 amino acids. Germline CDR1 is MNHEY and CDR2 is SVGAGI. The germline V and J ends were trimmed by 5 bases and 1 base, with 15 bases remaining between them. The CDR3 loop is CASSKTGTSSYEQYF. The CDR3 bases are TGTGCCAGCAGTAAAACCGGGACAAGTTCCTACGAGCAGTACTTC.

The chain is built from TRBV6-2 or TRBV6-3 and TRBJ1-2, with a weak D call TRBD1 (6 bases). CDR1 is MNHEY and CDR2 is SVGEGT in the germline V gene. The CDR3 sequence is 13 residues long. Trimming took 5 bases from V and 7 from J, leaving 14 bases between them. CDR3 nucleotide sequence: TGTGCCAGCAGTAGGGGGACGGGGCTTGGCTACACCTTC. Translation: CASSRGTGLGYTF.

The rearrangement links TRBV27 to TRBJ2-3, with 8 positions matching TRBD2. In germline, CDR1 is MNHEY, CDR2 SMNVEV (reference sequence). V trimming: 3 bases; J trimming: 5 bases; junction bases outside the gene matches: 4. This CDR3 is built from 14 residues. The CDR3 is CASSFAGGLDTQYF. In DNA, the CDR3 is TGTGCCAGCAGTTTTGCGGGGGGTTTAGATACGCAGTATTTT.

This rearrangement joins TRBV19 to TRBJ1-1, with D perhaps matching TRBD1 (5 bases). This CDR3 has 12 residues. Trimming left V 7 bases short and J 5 bases short, with 11 bases between. Germline V gene lookup returns CDR1 LNHDA and CDR2 SQIVND (reference sequence). The CDR3 sequence: CASNIGGTEAFF. For the CDR3, the DNA is TGTGCCAGTAACATCGGGGGTACTGAAGCTTTCTTT.

This rearrangement joins TRBV10-2 to TRBJ2-3; 7 positions match TRBD2. V shed 2 bases, J shed 8 bases, and the junction held 1 base outside the gene matches. CDR1 and CDR2 from the germline V gene are WSHSY and SAAADI. This CDR3 contains 12 residues. The CDR3 loop is CASSEGGGTQYF. The CDR3 DNA reads as TGCGCCAGCAGTGAGGGCGGGGGTACGCAGTATTTT.

This clone was recorded only once. This chain uses TRBV3-1 (or the pseudogene TRBV3-2) with TRBJ1-2; 7 bases fit TRBD1. Losses at the gene ends were 7 bases for V and 6 bases for J; bases not matched to a gene: 2. CDR1 and CDR2 (germline): LGHDT, YNNKEL (reference sequence). There are 11 residues in the CDR3. The CDR3 nucleotides read TGTGCCAGCACAGGGGGGAATGGCTACACCTTC. Its translation: CASTGGNGYTF.

The V call is TRBV7-2, the J call TRBJ2-1, with 11 bases identical to TRBD2. V trimming: 5 bases; J trimming: 7 bases; junction bases outside the gene matches: 10. Per the germline V gene, CDR1 is SGHTA and CDR2 is FQGNSA. The CDR3 is made up of 16 amino acids. For the CDR3, the DNA is TGTGCCAGCAGCCCCTTAGCGGGGGGGCCGTGGAATGAGCAGTTCTTC. It codes for CASSPLAGGPWNEQFF.

This chain uses TRBV6-2 or TRBV6-3 with TRBJ2-3; TRBD2 matches at 9 bases. The germline gives CDR1 MNHEY, CDR2 SVGEGT. CDR3 length equals 11 residues. J gave up 9 bases and V 5 bases, and 0 bases lay outside the gene matches. CDR3 coding DNA: TGTGCCAGCAGTAGCGGGGGGACGCAGTATTTT. This encodes CASSSGGTQYF.

The chain joins TRBV29-1 to TRBJ2-3; D may be TRBD1 (5 bases). The CDR3 has 14 amino acids. Germline loops: CDR1 SQVTM, CDR2 ANQGSEA. Trimming pared 6 bases from V and 0 bases from J, leaving 13 bases between. The CDR3 spells CSVNRKSSTDTQYF. For the CDR3, the DNA is TGCAGCGTGAACAGGAAATCTAGCACAGATACGCAGTATTTT.

This clone was recorded once. The rearrangement links TRBV14 to TRBJ2-3; no clear D. V lost 4 bases, J lost 11 bases, and 7 bases lay in between. This CDR3 region has 10 residues. Germline assignment: CDR1 SGHDN and CDR2 FVKESK. CDR3 protein: CASSRTRQYF. CDR3 in DNA: TGTGCCAGCAGCCGTACGCGGCAGTATTTT. The full variable domain, rest sourced from reference TRBV14 and TRBJ2-3, is EAGVTQFPSHSVIEKGQTVTLRCDPISGHDNLYWYRRVMGKEIKFLLHFVKESKQDESGMPNNRFLAERTGGTYSTLKVQPAELEDSGVYFCASSRTRQYFGPGTRLTVL.

Here the CDR3 reads CASSGRGRGWDEQYF. In DNA form, the CDR3 reads TGTGCCAGCAGCGGAAGGGGCAGGGGGTGGGACGAGCAGTACTTC. The V call is TRBV6-5, the J call TRBJ2-7; TRBD1 matches at 7 bases. V trimming: 6 bases; J trimming: 5 bases; junction bases outside the gene matches: 13. The CDR3 loop spans 15 amino acids. Germline CDR1 and CDR2: MNHEY and SVGAGI.